The clone carrying this TCR beta chain was found many times. Its antigen is still unknown. This specimen belongs to a study of T-cell memory formation after mild COVID-19. Study-level results: Day 15 to 85 contracting clones showed balanced CD4/CD8; day 15 to 37 expanders favored CD4+.

The ends lost 6 bases at V and 5 bases at J; junction bases unmatched: 13. The CDR3 is 17 amino acids. Germline CDR1 MNHEY, CDR2 SVGEGT. TCRdb reprocessed the 5' RACE reads via MiXCR and lists one record per CDR3 protein. This table has 190,000 or so distinct CDR3 sequences, about a fifth appearing once. This sequence originates from an adult woman who had mild COVID-19 (a few samples of this study predate the infection). Cell type and time point are not known. The chain uses TRBV6-2 or TRBV6-3 and TRBJ2-3; 11 nucleotides align to TRBD2. The sequenced material came from PBMCs or a T cell subset sorted from them (not recorded which). CDR3 sequence: CASSDTVAGGPGDTQYF. The CDR3 DNA reads TGTGCCAGCAGCGACACCGTAGCGGGAGGGCCAGGAGATACGCAGTATTTT.